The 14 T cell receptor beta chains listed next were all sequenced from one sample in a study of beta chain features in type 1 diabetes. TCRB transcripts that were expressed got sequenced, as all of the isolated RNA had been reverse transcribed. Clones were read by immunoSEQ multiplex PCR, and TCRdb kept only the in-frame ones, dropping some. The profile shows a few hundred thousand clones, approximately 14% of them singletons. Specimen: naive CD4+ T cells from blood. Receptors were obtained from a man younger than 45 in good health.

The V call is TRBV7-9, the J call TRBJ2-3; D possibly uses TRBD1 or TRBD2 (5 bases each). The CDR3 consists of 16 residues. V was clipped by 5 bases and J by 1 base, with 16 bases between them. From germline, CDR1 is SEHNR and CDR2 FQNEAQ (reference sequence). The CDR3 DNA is TGTGCCAGCAGCCGACCGGGACGGTGGGGCACAGATACGCAGTATTTT. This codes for CASSRPGRWGTDTQYF. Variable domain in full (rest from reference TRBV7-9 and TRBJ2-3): DTGVSQNPRHKITKRGQNVTFRCDPISEHNRLYWYRQTLGQGPEFLTYFQNEAQLEKSRLLSDRFSAERPKGSFSTLEIQRTEQGDSAMYLCASSRPGRWGTDTQYFGPGTRLTVL.

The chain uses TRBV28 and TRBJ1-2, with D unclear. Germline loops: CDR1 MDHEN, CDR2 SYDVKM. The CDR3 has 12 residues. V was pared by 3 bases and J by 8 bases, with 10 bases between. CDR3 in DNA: TGTGCCAGCAGTTTCGGTGACTGGGGCTACACCTTC. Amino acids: CASSFGDWGYTF.

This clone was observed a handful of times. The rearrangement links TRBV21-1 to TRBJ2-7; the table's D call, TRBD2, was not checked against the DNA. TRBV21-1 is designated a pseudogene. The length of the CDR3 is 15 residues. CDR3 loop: CASRRPAGSSYEQYV. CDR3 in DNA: TGTGCCAGCAGGCGGCCGGCGGGAAGCTCCTACGAGCAGTACGTC.

CDR3 coding DNA: TGTGCCATCAAAGGTGACGATACGCAGTATTTT. It encodes CAIKGDDTQYF. V usage is TRBV10-3 and J usage is TRBJ2-3; no reliable D call. Germline CDR1 is ENHRY and CDR2 is SYGVKD. The CDR3 runs to 11 residues. The V end lost 7 bases, the J end lost 6 bases, and 8 bases lay between the germline ends.

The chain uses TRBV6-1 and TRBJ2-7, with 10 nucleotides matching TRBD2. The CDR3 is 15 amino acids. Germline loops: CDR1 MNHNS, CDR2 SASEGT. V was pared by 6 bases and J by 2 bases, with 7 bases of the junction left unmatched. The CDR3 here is CASSVATSGPYEQYV. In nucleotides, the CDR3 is TGTGCCAGCAGCGTAGCGACTAGCGGGCCCTACGAGCAGTACGTC.

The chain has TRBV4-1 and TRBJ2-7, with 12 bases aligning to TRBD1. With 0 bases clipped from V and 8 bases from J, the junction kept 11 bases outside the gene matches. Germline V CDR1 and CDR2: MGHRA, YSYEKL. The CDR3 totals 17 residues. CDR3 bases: TGCGCCAGCAGCCAAGATAGAGGGGACAGGGGGCTGGTTAAGCAGTACTTC. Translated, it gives CASSQDRGDRGLVKQYF.

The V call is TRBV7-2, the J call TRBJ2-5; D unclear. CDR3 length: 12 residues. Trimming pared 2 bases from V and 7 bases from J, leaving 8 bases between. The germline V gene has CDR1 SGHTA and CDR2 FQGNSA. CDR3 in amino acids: CASSLTGLTQYF. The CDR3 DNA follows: TGTGCCAGCAGCTTAACCGGGCTGACCCAGTACTTC.

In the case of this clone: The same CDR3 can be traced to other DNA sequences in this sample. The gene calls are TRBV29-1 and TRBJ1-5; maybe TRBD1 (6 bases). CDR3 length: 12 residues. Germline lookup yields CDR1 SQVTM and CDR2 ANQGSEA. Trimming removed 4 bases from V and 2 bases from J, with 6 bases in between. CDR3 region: CSVGQGNQPQHF. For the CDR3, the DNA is TGCAGCGTTGGACAGGGCAATCAGCCCCAGCATTTT.

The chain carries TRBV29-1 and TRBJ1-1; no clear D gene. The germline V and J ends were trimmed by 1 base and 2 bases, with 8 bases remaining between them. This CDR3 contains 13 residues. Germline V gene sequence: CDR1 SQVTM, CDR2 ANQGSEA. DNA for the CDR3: TGCAGCGTTGAAGGGCGGACTAACACTGAAGCTTTCTTT. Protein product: CSVEGRTNTEAFF.

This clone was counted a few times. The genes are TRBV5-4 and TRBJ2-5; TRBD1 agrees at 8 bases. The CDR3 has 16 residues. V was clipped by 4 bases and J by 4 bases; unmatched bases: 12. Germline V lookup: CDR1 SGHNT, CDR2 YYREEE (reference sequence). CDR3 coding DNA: TGTGCCAGCAGCCTCCGACAAGCAGGGGGCCTAGAGACCCAGTACTTC. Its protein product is CASSLRQAGGLETQYF.

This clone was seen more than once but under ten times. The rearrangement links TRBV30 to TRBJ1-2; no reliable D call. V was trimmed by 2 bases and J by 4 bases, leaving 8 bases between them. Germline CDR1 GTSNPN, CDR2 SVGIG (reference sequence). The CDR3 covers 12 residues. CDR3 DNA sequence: TGTGCCTGGAGTCTGCGTACCTATGGCTACACCTTC. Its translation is CAWSLRTYGYTF.

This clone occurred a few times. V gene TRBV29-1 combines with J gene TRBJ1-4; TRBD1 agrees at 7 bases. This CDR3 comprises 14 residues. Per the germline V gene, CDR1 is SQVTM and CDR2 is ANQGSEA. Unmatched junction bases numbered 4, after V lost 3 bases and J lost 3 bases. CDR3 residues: CSVDPGQSNEKLFF. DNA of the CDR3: TGCAGCGTTGACCCGGGACAGTCTAATGAAAAACTGTTTTTT.

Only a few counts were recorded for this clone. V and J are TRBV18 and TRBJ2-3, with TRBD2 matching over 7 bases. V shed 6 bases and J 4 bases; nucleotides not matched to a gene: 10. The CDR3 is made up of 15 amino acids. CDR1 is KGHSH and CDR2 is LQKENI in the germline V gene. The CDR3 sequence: CASSTSGARADTQYF. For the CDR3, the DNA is TGTGCCAGCTCGACGAGCGGGGCCCGGGCAGATACGCAGTATTTT.

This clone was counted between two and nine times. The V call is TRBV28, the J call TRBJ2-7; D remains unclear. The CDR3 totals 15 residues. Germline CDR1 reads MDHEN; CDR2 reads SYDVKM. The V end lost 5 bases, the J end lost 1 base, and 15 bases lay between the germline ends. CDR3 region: CASSQPGSTSYEQYF. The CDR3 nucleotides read TGTGCCAGCAGTCAACCGGGCTCAACTTCCTACGAGCAGTACTTC.